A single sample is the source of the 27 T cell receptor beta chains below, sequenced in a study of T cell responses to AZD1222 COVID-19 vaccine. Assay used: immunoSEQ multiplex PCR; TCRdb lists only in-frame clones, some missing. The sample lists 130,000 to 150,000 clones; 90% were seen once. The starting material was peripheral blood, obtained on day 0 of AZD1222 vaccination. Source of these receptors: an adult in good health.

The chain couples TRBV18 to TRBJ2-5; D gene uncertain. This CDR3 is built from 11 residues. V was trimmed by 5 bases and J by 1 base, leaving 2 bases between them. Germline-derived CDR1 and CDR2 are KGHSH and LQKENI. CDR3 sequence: CASSTQETQYF. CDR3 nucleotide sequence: TGTGCCAGCTCAACCCAAGAGACCCAGTACTTC.

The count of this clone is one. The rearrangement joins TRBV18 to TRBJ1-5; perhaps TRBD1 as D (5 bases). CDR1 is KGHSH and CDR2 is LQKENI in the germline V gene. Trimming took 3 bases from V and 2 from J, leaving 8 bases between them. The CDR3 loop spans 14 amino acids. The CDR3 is CASSPLGGNQPQHF. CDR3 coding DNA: TGTGCCAGCTCACCTCTAGGGGGCAATCAGCCCCAGCATTTT. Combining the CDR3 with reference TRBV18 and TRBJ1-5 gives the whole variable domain NAGVMQNPRHLVRRRGQEARLRCSPMKGHSHVYWYRQLPEEGLKFMVYLQKENIIDESGMPKERFSAEFPKEGPSILRIQQVVRGDSAAYFCASSPLGGNQPQHFGDGTRLSIL.

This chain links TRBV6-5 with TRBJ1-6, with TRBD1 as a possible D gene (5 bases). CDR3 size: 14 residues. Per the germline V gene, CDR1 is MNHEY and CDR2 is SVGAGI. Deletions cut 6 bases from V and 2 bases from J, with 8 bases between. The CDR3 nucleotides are TGTGCCAGCAGCGGGACCGCCTATAATTCACCCCTCCACTTT. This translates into CASSGTAYNSPLHF.

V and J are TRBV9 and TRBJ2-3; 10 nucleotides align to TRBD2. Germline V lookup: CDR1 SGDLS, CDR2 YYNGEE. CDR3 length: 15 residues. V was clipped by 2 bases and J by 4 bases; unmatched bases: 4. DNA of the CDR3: TGTGCCAGCAGCGTTAGCGGGAGGCGTGCAGATACGCAGTATTTT. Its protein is CASSVSGRRADTQYF. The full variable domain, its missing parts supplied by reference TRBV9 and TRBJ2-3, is DSGVTQTPKHLITATGQRVTLRCSPRSGDLSVYWYQQSLDQGLQFLIQYYNGEERAKGNILERFSAQQFPDLHSELNLSSLELGDSALYFCASSVSGRRADTQYFGPGTRLTVL.

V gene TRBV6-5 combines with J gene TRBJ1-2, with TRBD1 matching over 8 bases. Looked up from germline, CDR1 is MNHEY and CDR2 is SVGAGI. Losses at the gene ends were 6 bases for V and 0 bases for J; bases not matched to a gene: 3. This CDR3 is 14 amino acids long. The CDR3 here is CASRDREPNYGYTF. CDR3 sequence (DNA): TGTGCCAGCAGGGACAGGGAGCCTAACTATGGCTACACCTTC.

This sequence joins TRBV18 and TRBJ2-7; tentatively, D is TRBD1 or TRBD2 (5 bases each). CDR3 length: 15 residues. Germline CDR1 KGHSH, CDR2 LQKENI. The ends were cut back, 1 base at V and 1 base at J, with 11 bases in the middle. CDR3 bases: TGTGCCAGCTCACCACGGTCAGGGACGTCCTACGAGCAGTACTTC. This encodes CASSPRSGTSYEQYF.

The CDR3: CASSQTGVQPQHF. The CDR3, as DNA: TGTGCCAGCAGTCAGACAGGGGTTCAGCCCCAGCATTTT. This chain uses TRBV6-5 with TRBJ1-5; the match to TRBD1 covers 8 bases. The ends lost 5 bases at V and 6 bases at J; junction bases unmatched: 3. This CDR3 is built from 13 residues. Germline CDR1 reads MNHEY; CDR2 reads SVGAGI.

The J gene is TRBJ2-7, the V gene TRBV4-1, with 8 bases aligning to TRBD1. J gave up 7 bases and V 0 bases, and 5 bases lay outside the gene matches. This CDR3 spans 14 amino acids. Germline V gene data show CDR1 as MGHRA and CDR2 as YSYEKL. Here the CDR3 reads CASSQDPRGREQYF. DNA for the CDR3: TGCGCCAGCAGCCAAGATCCCAGGGGGCGGGAGCAGTACTTC.

The CDR3 here is CASSSLGLSGRAYEQFF. The CDR3 nucleotides are TGTGCCAGCAGTTCTCTGGGGTTAAGCGGGAGGGCATATGAGCAGTTCTTC. V gene TRBV6-2 or TRBV6-3 combines with J gene TRBJ2-1, with 10 positions matching TRBD2. The germline V gene has CDR1 MNHEY and CDR2 SVGEGT. V was pared by 4 bases and J by 8 bases, with 14 bases of the junction left unmatched. This CDR3 contains 17 residues.

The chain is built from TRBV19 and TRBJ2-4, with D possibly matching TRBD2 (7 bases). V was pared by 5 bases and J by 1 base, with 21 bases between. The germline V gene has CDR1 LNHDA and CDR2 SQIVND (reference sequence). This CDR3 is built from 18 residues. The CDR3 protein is CASSRGALPGDAKNIQYF. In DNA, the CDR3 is TGTGCCAGTAGTCGGGGGGCGTTGCCGGGAGATGCCAAAAACATTCAGTACTTC.

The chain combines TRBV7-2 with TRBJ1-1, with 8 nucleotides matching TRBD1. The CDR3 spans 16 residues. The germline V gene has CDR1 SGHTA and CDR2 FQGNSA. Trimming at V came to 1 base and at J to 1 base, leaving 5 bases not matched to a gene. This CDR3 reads CASSLGRGQGNTEAFF. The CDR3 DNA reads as TGTGCCAGCAGCTTAGGCAGGGGGCAGGGGAACACTGAAGCTTTCTTT.

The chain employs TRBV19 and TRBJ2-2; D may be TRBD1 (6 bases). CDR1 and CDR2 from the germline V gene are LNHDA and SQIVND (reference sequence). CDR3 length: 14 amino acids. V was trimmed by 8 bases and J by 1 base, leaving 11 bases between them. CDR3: CASGVTGNTGELFF. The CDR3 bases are TGTGCCAGTGGAGTGACAGGGAACACCGGGGAGCTGTTTTTT.

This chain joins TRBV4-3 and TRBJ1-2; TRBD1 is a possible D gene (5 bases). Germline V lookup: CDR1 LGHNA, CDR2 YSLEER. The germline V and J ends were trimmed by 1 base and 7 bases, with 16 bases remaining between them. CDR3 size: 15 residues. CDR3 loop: CASSQGRVARGGYTF. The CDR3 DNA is TGCGCCAGCAGCCAAGGCAGGGTCGCGAGGGGTGGCTACACCTTC.

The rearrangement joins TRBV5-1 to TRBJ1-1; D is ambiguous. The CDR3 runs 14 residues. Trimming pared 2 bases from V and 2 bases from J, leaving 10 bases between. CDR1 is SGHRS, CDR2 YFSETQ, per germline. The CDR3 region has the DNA TGCGCCAGCAGCTTTACCGGGAGAAACACTGAAGCTTTCTTT. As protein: CASSFTGRNTEAFF.

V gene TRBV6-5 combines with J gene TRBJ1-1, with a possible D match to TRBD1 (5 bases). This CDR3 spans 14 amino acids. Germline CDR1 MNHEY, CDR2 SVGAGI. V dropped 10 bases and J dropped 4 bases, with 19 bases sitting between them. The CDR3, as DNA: TGTGCCACACGCCTCCAGGGTGGCGCCACTGAAGCTTTCTTT. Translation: CATRLQGGATEAFF.

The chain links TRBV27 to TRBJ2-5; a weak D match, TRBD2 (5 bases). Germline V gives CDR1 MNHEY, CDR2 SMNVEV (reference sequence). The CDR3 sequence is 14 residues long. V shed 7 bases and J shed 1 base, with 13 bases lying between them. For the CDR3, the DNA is TGTGCCAGCACCCCAGGAGGAGCCCAAGAGACCCAGTACTTC. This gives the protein CASTPGGAQETQYF.

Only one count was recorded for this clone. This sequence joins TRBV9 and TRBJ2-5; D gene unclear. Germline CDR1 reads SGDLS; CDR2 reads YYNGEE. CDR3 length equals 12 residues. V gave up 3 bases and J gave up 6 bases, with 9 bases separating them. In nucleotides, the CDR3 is TGTGCCAGCAGCGCCAGGACGAAGACCCAGTACTTC. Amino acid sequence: CASSARTKTQYF.

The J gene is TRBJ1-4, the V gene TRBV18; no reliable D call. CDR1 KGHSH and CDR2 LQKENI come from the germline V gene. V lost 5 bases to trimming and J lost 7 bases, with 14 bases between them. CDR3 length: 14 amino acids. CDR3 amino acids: CASSVVEGGEKLFF. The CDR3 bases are TGTGCCAGCTCAGTCGTGGAGGGAGGTGAAAAACTGTTTTTT.

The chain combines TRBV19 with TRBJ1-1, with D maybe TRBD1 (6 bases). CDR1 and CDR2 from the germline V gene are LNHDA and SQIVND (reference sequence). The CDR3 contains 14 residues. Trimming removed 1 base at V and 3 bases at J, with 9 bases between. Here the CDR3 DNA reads TGTGCCAGTAGTATAGGTGGGGGCCACACTGAAGCTTTCTTT. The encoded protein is CASSIGGGHTEAFF.

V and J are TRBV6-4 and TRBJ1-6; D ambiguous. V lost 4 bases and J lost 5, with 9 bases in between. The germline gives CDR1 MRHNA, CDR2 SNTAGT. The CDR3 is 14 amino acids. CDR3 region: CASSAGVNNSPLHF. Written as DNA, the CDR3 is TGTGCCAGCAGTGCTGGGGTGAATAATTCACCCCTCCACTTT.

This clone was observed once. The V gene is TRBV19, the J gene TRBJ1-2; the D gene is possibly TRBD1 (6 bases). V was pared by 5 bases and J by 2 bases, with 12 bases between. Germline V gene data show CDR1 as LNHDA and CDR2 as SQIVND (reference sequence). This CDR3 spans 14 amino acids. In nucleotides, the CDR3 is TGTGCCAGTAGTGCAAGGACAGCCAACTATGGCTACACCTTC. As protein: CASSARTANYGYTF. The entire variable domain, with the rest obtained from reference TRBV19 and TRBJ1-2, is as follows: DGGITQSPKYLFRKEGQNVTLSCEQNLNHDAMYWYRQDPGQGLRLIYYSQIVNDFQKGDIAEGYSVSREKKESFPLTVTSAQKNPTAFYLCASSARTANYGYTFGSGTRLTVV.

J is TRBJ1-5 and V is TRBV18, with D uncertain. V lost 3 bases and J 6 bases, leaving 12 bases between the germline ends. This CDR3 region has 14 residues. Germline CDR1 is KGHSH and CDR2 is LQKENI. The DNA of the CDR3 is TGTGCCAGCTCACCGGGCTACCGCGGTCAGCCCCAGCATTTT. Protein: CASSPGYRGQPQHF.

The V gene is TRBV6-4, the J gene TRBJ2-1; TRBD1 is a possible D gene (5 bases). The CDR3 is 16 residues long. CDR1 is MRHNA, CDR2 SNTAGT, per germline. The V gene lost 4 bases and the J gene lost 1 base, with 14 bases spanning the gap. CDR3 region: CASSVDQGFSYNEQFF. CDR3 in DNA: TGTGCCAGCAGTGTCGACCAGGGCTTTTCCTACAATGAGCAGTTCTTC.

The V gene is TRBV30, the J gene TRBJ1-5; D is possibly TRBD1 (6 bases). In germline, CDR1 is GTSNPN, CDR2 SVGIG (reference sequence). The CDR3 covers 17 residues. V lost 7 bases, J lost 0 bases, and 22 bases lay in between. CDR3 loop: CASPGAGSVLSNQPQHF. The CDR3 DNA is TGTGCCTCCCCAGGGGCGGGGTCGGTTCTTAGCAATCAGCCCCAGCATTTT.

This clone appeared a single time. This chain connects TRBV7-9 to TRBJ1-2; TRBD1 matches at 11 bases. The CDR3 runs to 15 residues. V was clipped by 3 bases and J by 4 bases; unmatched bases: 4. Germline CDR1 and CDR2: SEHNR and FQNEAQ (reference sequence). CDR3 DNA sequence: TGTGCCAGCAGCTTTGGCGGACAGGGGGCCTATGGCTACACCTTC. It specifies CASSFGGQGAYGYTF.

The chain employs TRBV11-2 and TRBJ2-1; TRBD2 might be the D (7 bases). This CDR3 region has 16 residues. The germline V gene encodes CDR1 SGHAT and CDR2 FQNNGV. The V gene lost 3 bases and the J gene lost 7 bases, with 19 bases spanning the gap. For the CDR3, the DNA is TGTGCCAGCAGCTTGCGGGGGCTGGGAAATGGGAATGAGCAGTTCTTC. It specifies CASSLRGLGNGNEQFF.

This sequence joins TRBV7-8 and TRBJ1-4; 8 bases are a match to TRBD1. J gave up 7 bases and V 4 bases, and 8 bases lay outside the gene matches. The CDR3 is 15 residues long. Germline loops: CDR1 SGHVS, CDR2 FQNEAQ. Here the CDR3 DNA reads TGTGCCAGCAGCTCGAGGACAGGGTTTAGTGAAAAACTGTTTTTT. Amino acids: CASSSRTGFSEKLFF. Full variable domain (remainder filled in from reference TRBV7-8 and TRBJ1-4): GAGVSQSPRYKVAKRGQDVALRCDPISGHVSLFWYQQALGQGPEFLTYFQNEAQLDKSGLPSDRFFAERPEGSVSTLKIQRTQQEDSAVYLCASSSRTGFSEKLFFGSGTQLSVL.